A single sample gave rise to the 27 T cell receptor beta chains below, sequenced in a study of blood T cell repertoires in COVID-19. Produced via immunoSEQ multiplex PCR; TCRdb's table is partial and in-frame only. The table has roughly 190,000 clones, around 84% seen once. Sequenced material: peripheral blood. Receptor source: a man aged 25 to 45 with active or convalescent COVID-19.

J is TRBJ1-6 and V is TRBV7-3; D is uncertain. Germline loops: CDR1 SGHTA, CDR2 FQGTGA. This CDR3 has 13 amino acids. Between the trimmed V and J ends, which lost 0 bases and 8 bases, there was a span of 5 bases. The CDR3 loop reads CASSLTQDSPLHF. The CDR3 DNA reads as TGTGCCAGCAGCTTAACTCAGGATTCACCCCTCCACTTT. Supplemented by reference TRBV7-3 and TRBJ1-6, the full variable domain reads GAGVSQTPSNKVTEKGKYVELRCDPISGHTALYWYRQSLGQGPEFLIYFQGTGAADDSGLPNDRFFAVRPEGSVSTLKIQRTERGDSAVYLCASSLTQDSPLHFGNGTRLTVT.

The rearrangement links TRBV7-9 to TRBJ2-1; 7 bases align to TRBD2. CDR1 and CDR2 from the germline V gene are SEHNR and FQNEAQ (reference sequence). The junction had 5 bases not matched to a gene; V was cut back by 5 bases and J by 1 base. This CDR3 spans 15 amino acids. In DNA form, the CDR3 reads TGTGCCAGCAGCGGAGGACTAGGTTCCTACAATGAGCAGTTCTTC. The encoded protein is CASSGGLGSYNEQFF. The full variable domain, in which reference TRBV7-9 and TRBJ2-1 provide the parts outside the CDR3, is DTGVSQNPRHKITKRGQNVTFRCDPISEHNRLYWYRQTLGQGPEFLTYFQNEAQLEKSRLLSDRFSAERPKGSFSTLEIQRTEQGDSAMYLCASSGGLGSYNEQFFGPGTRLTVL.

The genes are TRBV15 and TRBJ2-2, with 9 bases identical to TRBD2. In germline, CDR1 is LNHNV, CDR2 YYDKDF (reference sequence). This CDR3 is built from 16 residues. V was pared by 5 bases and J by 8 bases, with 12 bases of the junction left unmatched. The CDR3 DNA reads as TGTGCCACCAGCGCCTGGGCGGGGCTAGCGGGAGGGGAGCTGTTTTTT. Its translation is CATSAWAGLAGGELFF.

The count of this clone is one. The CDR3 DNA is TGTGCCTGGAGTTCCGCGGAGCGGGTGGGTTTTAATGAGCAGTTCTTC. This encodes CAWSSAERVGFNEQFF. V is TRBV30 and J is TRBJ2-1; a weak D match, TRBD2 (6 bases). V lost 2 bases to trimming and J lost 7 bases, with 21 bases between them. Germline CDR1 GTSNPN, CDR2 SVGIG (reference sequence). This CDR3 comprises 16 residues. The entire variable domain, with the rest obtained from reference TRBV30 and TRBJ2-1, is as follows: SQTIHQWPATLVQPVGSPLSLECTVEGTSNPNLYWYRQAAGRGLQLLFYSVGIGQISSEVPQNLSASRPQDRQFILSSKKLLLSDSGFYLCAWSSAERVGFNEQFFGPGTRLTVL.

The chain is built from TRBV11-2 and TRBJ1-2; D remains unclear. The CDR3 sequence is 15 residues long. CDR1 is SGHAT, CDR2 FQNNGV, per germline. With 0 bases removed from V and 2 bases from J, the gap between germline ends came to 10 bases. The CDR3 spells CASSLEGGGNYGYTF. The CDR3 DNA follows: TGTGCCAGCAGCTTAGAGGGAGGTGGGAACTATGGCTACACCTTC.

This clone came up a few times. Other DNA sequences in this specimen translate into the identical CDR3. The V gene is TRBV27, the J gene TRBJ2-1; 7 nucleotides agree with TRBD1. CDR3 size: 14 residues. Germline CDR1 and CDR2: MNHEY and SMNVEV (reference sequence). Unmatched junction bases numbered 1, after V lost 4 bases and J lost 1 base. CDR3: CASSSGGSYNEQFF. As DNA, the CDR3 is TGTGCCAGCAGTTCAGGGGGTTCCTACAATGAGCAGTTCTTC.

The chain couples TRBV30 to TRBJ2-3; 8 positions agree with TRBD2. Trimming cost V 1 base and J 2 bases; bases outside gene matches: 2. Per germline, CDR1 GTSNPN and CDR2 SVGIG (reference sequence). The CDR3 is made up of 14 amino acids. This CDR3 reads CAWSDGGVTDTQYF. CDR3 sequence (DNA): TGTGCCTGGAGTGACGGGGGGGTCACAGATACGCAGTATTTT. The complete variable domain, with remaining parts taken from reference TRBV30 and TRBJ2-3, reads SQTIHQWPATLVQPVGSPLSLECTVEGTSNPNLYWYRQAAGRGLQLLFYSVGIGQISSEVPQNLSASRPQDRQFILSSKKLLLSDSGFYLCAWSDGGVTDTQYFGPGTRLTVL.

In DNA form, the CDR3 reads TGTGCCAGTAGTATATGGGCTAGCGGGGGCAACACAGATACGCAGTATTTT. It specifies CASSIWASGGNTDTQYF. The chain joins TRBV19 to TRBJ2-3; 10 bases align to TRBD2. With V trimmed by 2 bases and J by 2 bases, 7 bases remained unmatched. The CDR3 is 17 amino acids. Looked up from germline, CDR1 is LNHDA and CDR2 is SQIVND (reference sequence).

The V gene is TRBV5-8, the J gene TRBJ1-1; TRBD1 is a possible D gene (5 bases). The CDR3 runs to 15 residues. Germline CDR1 reads SGHTS; CDR2 reads YDEGEE. V was pared by 6 bases and J by 4 bases, with 19 bases between. The CDR3 protein is CASTLGKGFVTEAFF. The DNA for the CDR3 is TGTGCCAGCACCCTGGGGAAGGGGTTCGTCACTGAAGCTTTCTTT.

The J gene is TRBJ1-6, the V gene TRBV18; D not resolved. Germline CDR1 and CDR2: KGHSH and LQKENI. Trimming pared 0 bases from V and 9 bases from J, leaving 18 bases between. This CDR3 region has 17 residues. CDR3 loop: CASSPPSAGFGGSPLHF. In nucleotides, the CDR3 is TGTGCCAGCTCACCACCAAGTGCGGGGTTCGGAGGTTCACCCCTCCACTTT.

This clone has a single count. The V gene is TRBV6-6, the J gene TRBJ1-6; 8 nucleotides agree with TRBD1. The J segment lost 7 bases and the V segment lost 0 bases, leaving 2 bases of the junction unmatched. The CDR3 loop spans 15 amino acids. Germline V gives CDR1 MNHNY, CDR2 SVGAGI (reference sequence). The DNA for the CDR3 is TGTGCCAGCAGTTACTCGGGACAGGACAATTCACCCCTCCACTTT. As protein: CASSYSGQDNSPLHF.

The rearrangement joins TRBV15 to TRBJ1-5; 7 bases are a match to TRBD1. This CDR3 region has 14 residues. V trimming: 5 bases; J trimming: 2 bases; junction bases outside the gene matches: 3. Germline V gene data show CDR1 as LNHNV and CDR2 as YYDKDF (reference sequence). The CDR3 DNA sequence: TGTGCCACCAGCGATGACAGGGGCAATCAGCCCCAGCATTTT. Translation gives CATSDDRGNQPQHF.

V usage is TRBV7-9 and J usage is TRBJ2-3, with 9 bases identical to TRBD2. The germline gives CDR1 SEHNR, CDR2 FQNEAQ (reference sequence). The CDR3 has 16 residues. V was clipped by 5 bases and J by 10 bases; unmatched bases: 16. CDR3 DNA sequence: TGTGCCAGCAGCGCTCCGGGACTAGCTGGTCATGGGTCGCAGTATTTT. Translated: CASSAPGLAGHGSQYF.

The rearrangement links TRBV14 to TRBJ2-5; a weak D match, TRBD2 (6 bases). The CDR3 runs to 13 residues. Germline V CDR1 and CDR2: SGHDN, FVKESK. V lost 4 bases and J 2 bases, leaving 8 bases between the germline ends. The chain's CDR3 is CASSRGIQETQYF. In DNA form, the CDR3 reads TGTGCCAGCAGCCGCGGGATTCAAGAGACCCAGTACTTC.

This chain joins TRBV11-2 and TRBJ2-1; TRBD1 aligns across 7 bases. CDR1 and CDR2 from the germline V gene are SGHAT and FQNNGV. There are 16 residues in the CDR3. With 5 bases clipped from V and 5 bases from J, the junction kept 12 bases outside the gene matches. The CDR3: CASSIKTGTVNNEQFF. As DNA, the CDR3 is TGTGCCAGCAGCATCAAAACCGGGACAGTTAACAATGAGCAGTTCTTC.

V is TRBV2 and J is TRBJ2-7, with 8 bases matching TRBD2. CDR3 length equals 14 residues. The germline V gene has CDR1 SNHLY and CDR2 FYNNEI. The ends lost 4 bases at V and 2 bases at J; junction bases unmatched: 4. The CDR3: CASSAQGLAYEQYF. Here the CDR3 DNA reads TGTGCCAGCAGTGCCCAGGGACTAGCCTACGAGCAGTACTTC.

V is TRBV28 and J is TRBJ2-3; the match to TRBD2 covers 12 bases. V dropped 5 bases and J dropped 7; count of bases not matched to a gene: 10. Germline values: CDR1 MDHEN, CDR2 SYDVKM. This CDR3 is built from 16 residues. The CDR3 is CASSRGLAGNGHTQYF. The CDR3 DNA is TGTGCCAGCAGTCGCGGACTAGCGGGGAACGGCCATACGCAGTATTTT.

The chain joins TRBV28 to TRBJ1-5, with 10 bases identical to TRBD1. Germline V CDR1 and CDR2: MDHEN, SYDVKM. V gave up 9 bases and J gave up 5 bases; unmatched junction bases: 7. The CDR3 is made up of 14 amino acids. The CDR3, as DNA: TGTGCCAGTTCGACAGGGGGCCCTTATCAGCCCCAGCATTTT. This sequence encodes CASSTGGPYQPQHF.

The rearrangement uses TRBV5-1 and TRBJ2-3; 7 positions match TRBD1. CDR3 length: 15 residues. From germline, CDR1 is SGHRS and CDR2 YFSETQ. The V segment lost 7 bases and the J segment 4 bases; nucleotides outside the gene matches: 12. This CDR3 reads CASGEQGTVADTQYF. The DNA of the CDR3 is TGCGCCAGCGGGGAACAGGGGACGGTCGCAGATACGCAGTATTTT.

The chain carries TRBV5-4 and TRBJ1-4, with D hard to call. V gave up 0 bases and J gave up 6 bases, with 6 bases separating them. The CDR3 sequence is 13 residues long. CDR1 is SGHNT, CDR2 YYREEE, per germline (reference sequence). The CDR3 loop reads CASSLVGHEKLFF. For the CDR3, the DNA is TGTGCCAGCAGCTTGGTTGGGCATGAAAAACTGTTTTTT. The full variable domain, rest sourced from reference TRBV5-4 and TRBJ1-4, is ETGVTQSPTHLIKTRGQQVTLRCSSQSGHNTVSWYQQALGQGPQFIFQYYREEENGRGNFPPRFSGLQFPNYSSELNVNALELDDSALYLCASSLVGHEKLFFGSGTQLSVL.

The rearrangement joins TRBV15 to TRBJ1-5; no clear D. CDR1 and CDR2 (germline): LNHNV, YYDKDF (reference sequence). The germline V and J ends were trimmed by 0 bases and 4 bases, with 7 bases remaining between them. CDR3 length: 14 amino acids. As DNA, the CDR3 is TGTGCCACCAGCAGAGAGGTCCTAAATCAGCCCCAGCATTTT. It codes for CATSREVLNQPQHF.

The chain employs TRBV2 and TRBJ2-7; TRBD1 might be the D (8 bases). The CDR3 covers 14 residues. Trimming left V 4 bases short and J 7 bases short, with 17 bases between. Germline V gene lookup returns CDR1 SNHLY and CDR2 FYNNEI. The CDR3 DNA follows: TGTGCCAGCAGTGGGGGAGCGGGACAGGTTGAGCAGTACTTC. It yields the protein CASSGGAGQVEQYF.

The rearrangement uses TRBV7-2 and TRBJ2-2, with 8 nucleotides matching TRBD2. The CDR3 sequence is 18 residues long. Germline trimming cut 6 bases from V and 5 bases from J; bases unmatched to any gene: 17. CDR1 and CDR2 (germline): SGHTA, FQGNSA. CDR3 sequence (DNA): TGTGCCAGCAGTCACCCCTACGGGAGGGCCGCGGTTACCGGGGAGCTGTTTTTT. This sequence encodes CASSHPYGRAAVTGELFF.

This clone was recorded once. CDR3 residues: CATSDARGDGLETQYF. The CDR3 DNA reads TGTGCCACCAGTGACGCGCGGGGGGACGGACTAGAGACCCAGTACTTC. The genes are TRBV24-1 and TRBJ2-5; 8 nucleotides align to TRBD2. With V trimmed by 4 bases and J by 4 bases, 10 bases remained unmatched. Germline loops: CDR1 KGHDR, CDR2 SFDVKD. The CDR3 contains 16 residues.

The gene calls are TRBV7-9 and TRBJ1-1; perhaps TRBD1 as D (5 bases). The CDR3 length is 14 residues. Germline V lookup: CDR1 SEHNR, CDR2 FQNEAQ (reference sequence). Trimming cost V 6 bases and J 7 bases, with 18 bases left between them. The CDR3 is CASSHRGSRYEAFF. In nucleotides, the CDR3 is TGTGCCAGCAGTCACCGGGGGTCCAGGTATGAAGCTTTCTTT.

The chain carries TRBV20-1 and TRBJ2-7; D is ambiguous. Deletions cut 5 bases from V and 4 bases from J, with 9 bases between. Per the germline V gene, CDR1 is DFQATT and CDR2 is SNEGSKA (reference sequence). The CDR3 loop spans 11 amino acids. In DNA, the CDR3 is TGCAGTGCTCGAGCCCAGTACGAGCAGTACTTC. Amino acid sequence: CSARAQYEQYF.

J is TRBJ2-7 and V is TRBV19; 8 bases are a match to TRBD1. Germline CDR1 and CDR2: LNHDA and SQIVND (reference sequence). The V segment lost 0 bases and the J segment 5 bases; nucleotides outside the gene matches: 12. This CDR3 contains 17 residues. In nucleotides, the CDR3 is TGTGCCAGTAGTATAGAACGCCCGGGACAGGTCCTCCACGAGCAGTACTTC. Its protein product is CASSIERPGQVLHEQYF.